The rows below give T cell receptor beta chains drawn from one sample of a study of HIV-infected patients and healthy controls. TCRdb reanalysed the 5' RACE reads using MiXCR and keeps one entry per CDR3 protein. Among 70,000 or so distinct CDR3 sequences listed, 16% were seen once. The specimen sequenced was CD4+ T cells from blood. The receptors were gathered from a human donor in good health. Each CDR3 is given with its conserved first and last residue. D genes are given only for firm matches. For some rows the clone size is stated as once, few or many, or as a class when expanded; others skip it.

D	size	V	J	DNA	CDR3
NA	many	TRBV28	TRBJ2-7	TGTGCCAGCAGTCTGCCGGACGGGGGACGCGAGCAGTACTTC	CASSLPDGGREQYF
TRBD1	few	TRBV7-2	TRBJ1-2	TGTGCCAGCGACAAAATGGGACAGGGTAACGATGGCTACACCTTC	CASDKMGQGNDGYTF
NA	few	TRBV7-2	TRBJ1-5	TGTGCCAGCAGCCCCGTAATTGTCGGTGCGGGGGCGGATCAGCCCCAGCATTTT	CASSPVIVGAGADQPQHF
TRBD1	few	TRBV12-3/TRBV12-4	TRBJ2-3	TGTGCCAGCAGTTCCAACCGACAGGGATTAGATACGCAGTATTTT	CASSSNRQGLDTQYF
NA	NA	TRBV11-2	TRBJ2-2	TGTGCCAGCAGGATGGGGAGAGAGAGGACCGGGGAGCTGTTTTTT	CASRMGRERTGELFF
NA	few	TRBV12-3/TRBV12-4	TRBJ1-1	TGTGCCAGCAGTCGGACAGACTATGAAGCTTTCTTT	CASSRTDYEAFF
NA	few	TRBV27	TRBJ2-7	TGTGCCAGCAGTTTTCAGAGAGGCTACGAGCAGTACTTC	CASSFQRGYEQYF
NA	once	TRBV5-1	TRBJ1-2	TGCGCCAGCAGCTTGAACCGGAGAAACGATGGCTACACCTTC	CASSLNRRNDGYTF
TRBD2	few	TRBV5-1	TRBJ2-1	TGCGCCAGCAGCCTGCGCGGGAGGGATAACAATGAGCAGTTCTTC	CASSLRGRDNNEQFF
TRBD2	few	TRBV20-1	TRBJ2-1	TGCAGTGCTAAAAGTCTCCAGCGGGAAGCTGGAAATGAGCAGTTCTTC	CSAKSLQREAGNEQFF
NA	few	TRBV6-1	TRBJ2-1	TGTGCCAGCAGTAAAAGGGCGGGACAGCGAACTATTGAGCAGTTCTTC	CASSKRAGQRTIEQFF
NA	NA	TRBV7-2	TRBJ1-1	TGTGCCAGCAGCTTATCAGGGGTTTGGACTGAAGCTTTCTTT	CASSLSGVWTEAFF
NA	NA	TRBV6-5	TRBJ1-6	TGTGCCAGCAGCTCCGGGCCTCCGGTTTCACCCCTCCACTTT	CASSSGPPVSPLHF
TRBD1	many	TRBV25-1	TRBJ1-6	TGTGCCAGCAGCGGGACAGGGAATTCACCCCTCCACTTT	CASSGTGNSPLHF
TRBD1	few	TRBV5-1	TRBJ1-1	TGCGCCAGCAGCTTGGCGCCAGGGGGTTCAGGCACTGAAGCTTTCTTT	CASSLAPGGSGTEAFF
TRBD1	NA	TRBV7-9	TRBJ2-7	TGTGCCAGCTGCAGGGACAGTACCTACGAGCAGTACTTC	CASCRDSTYEQYF
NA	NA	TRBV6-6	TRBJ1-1	TGTGCCAGCAGTCAACAGGGTAGGTCCACTGAAGCTTTCTTT	CASSQQGRSTEAFF
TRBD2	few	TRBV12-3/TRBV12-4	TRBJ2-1	TGTGCCAGCATCCCCGCGGGGGGAGCCTACAATGAGCAGTTCTTC	CASIPAGGAYNEQFF
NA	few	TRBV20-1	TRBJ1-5	TGCAGTGCTAGAGGGGGAAATCAGCCCCAGCATTTT	CSARGGNQPQHF
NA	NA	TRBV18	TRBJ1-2	TGTGCCAGCTCACCTGGTTGGACAGTCTATGGCTACACCTTC	CASSPGWTVYGYTF
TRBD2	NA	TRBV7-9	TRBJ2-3	TGTGCCAGCAGCCAAGCGGGAGGAAGCACAGATACGCAGTATTTT	CASSQAGGSTDTQYF
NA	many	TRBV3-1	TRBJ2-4	TGTGCCAGCAGCCAAGTGCAAAGCATTCAGTACTTC	CASSQVQSIQYF
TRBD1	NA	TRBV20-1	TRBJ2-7	TGCAGTGCTAAGGGACAGGTTGAGTACTTC	CSAKGQVEYF
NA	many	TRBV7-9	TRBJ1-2	TGTGCCACAAACCGGGACTCCCTTGGTGATGGCTACACCTTC	CATNRDSLGDGYTF
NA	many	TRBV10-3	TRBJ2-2	TGTGCCATCCAAGACTCGAACACCGGGGAGCTGTTTTTT	CAIQDSNTGELFF
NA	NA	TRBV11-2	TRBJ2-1	TGTGCCAGCAGCTTAGATTACCGAAATGAGCAGTTCTTC	CASSLDYRNEQFF
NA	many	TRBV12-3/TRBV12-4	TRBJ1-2	TGTGCCAGCAGTTTAGCTCGGGGCAGGGCCTATGGCTACACCTTC	CASSLARGRAYGYTF
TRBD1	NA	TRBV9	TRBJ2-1	TGTGCCAGCAGCGCCCGGTCCGGGACAGCCAATGAGCAGTTCTTC	CASSARSGTANEQFF
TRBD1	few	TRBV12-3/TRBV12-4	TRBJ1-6	TGTGCCAGCAGTTTAATCCCCCGGCCCCTTTTCGGACAGGGGTCCGCTTCACCCCTCCACTTT	CASSLIPRPLFGQGSASPLHF
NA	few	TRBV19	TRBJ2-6	TGTGCCAGTAGTAGGGGGGGGCTCGGGGCCAACGTCCTGACTTTC	CASSRGGLGANVLTF
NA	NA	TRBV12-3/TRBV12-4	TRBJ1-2	TGTGCCAGCAGTTTCCGTCGGAACCACTATGGCTACACCTTC	CASSFRRNHYGYTF
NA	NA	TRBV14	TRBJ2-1	TGTGCCAGCAGCCTATCCTGGGACCGTCACAATGAGCAGTTCTTC	CASSLSWDRHNEQFF
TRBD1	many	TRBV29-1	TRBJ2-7	TGCAGCGTGGGACAGGCACCTACCTACGAGCAGTACTTC	CSVGQAPTYEQYF
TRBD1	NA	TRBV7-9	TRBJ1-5	TGTGCCAGCAGTAGGACAGGGGCTAATCAGCCCCAGCATTTT	CASSRTGANQPQHF
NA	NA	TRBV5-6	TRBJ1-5	TGTGCCAGCAGCTTGGGGCACGGGAGTCAGCCCCAGCATTTT	CASSLGHGSQPQHF
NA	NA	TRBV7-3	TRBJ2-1	TGTGCCAACAGTTCCTCCCCTCGAGTTGAGCAGTTCTTC	CANSSSPRVEQFF
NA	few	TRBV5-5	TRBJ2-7	TGTGCCAGCAGCTTGACGACAGGCTACGAGCAGTACTTC	CASSLTTGYEQYF
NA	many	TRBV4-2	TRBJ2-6	TGTGCCAGCAGCCAAGCCGCCCCCTCTGGGGCCAACGTCCTGACTTTC	CASSQAAPSGANVLTF
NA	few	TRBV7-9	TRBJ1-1	TGTGCCAGCAGCTTACGGGGGCTTGGTGAAGCTTTCTTT	CASSLRGLGEAFF
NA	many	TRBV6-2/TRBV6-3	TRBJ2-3	TGTGCCAGCAGTTACTTTCTGAGGTCAGGAGGAGATACGCAGTATTTT	CASSYFLRSGGDTQYF
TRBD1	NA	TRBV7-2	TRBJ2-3	TGTGCCAGCAGCTTAGGGACAGGGGGCGTGAATACGCAGTATTTT	CASSLGTGGVNTQYF
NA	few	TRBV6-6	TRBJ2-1	TGTGCCAGCAGTCTCCCTGGGGAGCAGTTCTTC	CASSLPGEQFF
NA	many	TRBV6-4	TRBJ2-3	TGTGCCAGCGGTAATTGGGATACGCAGTATTTT	CASGNWDTQYF
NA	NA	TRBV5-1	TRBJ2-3	TGCGCCAGCAGCTTGGAAGGGAACACAGATACGCAGTATTTT	CASSLEGNTDTQYF
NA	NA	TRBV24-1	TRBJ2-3	TGTGCCACCAGTGATTTGCCTAGAGGCCGGACGCAGTATTTT	CATSDLPRGRTQYF
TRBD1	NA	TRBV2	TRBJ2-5	TGTGCCAGCACTCAAAGGACAGGGTTACAAGAGACCCAGTACTTC	CASTQRTGLQETQYF
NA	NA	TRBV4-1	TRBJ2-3	TGCGCCAGCAGCCAAGAATCACCAGATACGCAGTATTTT	CASSQESPDTQYF
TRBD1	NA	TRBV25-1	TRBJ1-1	TGTGCCAGCAGTTGGGGACAGGGAGGGAGGTCTGAAGCTTTCTTT	CASSWGQGGRSEAFF
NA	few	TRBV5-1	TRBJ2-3	TGCGCCAGCAGCTCGAAGGGAACAGATACGCAGTATTTT	CASSSKGTDTQYF
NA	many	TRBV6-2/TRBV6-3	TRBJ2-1	TGTGCCAGCAGTTTTACCGGGACCAGTAACAATGAGCAGTTCTTC	CASSFTGTSNNEQFF
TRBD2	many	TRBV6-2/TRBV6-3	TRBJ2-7	TGTGCCAGCGGCTCTAGCGGGAGTAATTACGAGCAGTACTTC	CASGSSGSNYEQYF
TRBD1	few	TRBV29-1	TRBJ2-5	TGCAGCGTTGGTCAAGGACAGGGTCTGAAGACCCAGTACTTC	CSVGQGQGLKTQYF
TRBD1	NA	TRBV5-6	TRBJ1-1	TGTGCCAGCAGCTTACAGGGGTTCGCGGTTGAAGCTTTCTTT	CASSLQGFAVEAFF
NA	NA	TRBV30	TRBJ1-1	TGTGCCTGGATTCCCGGGACGGAAGCTTTCTTT	CAWIPGTEAFF
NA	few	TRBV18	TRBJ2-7	TGTGCCAGCTCACCACAGGGTAACGCGGGTGAGCAGTACTTC	CASSPQGNAGEQYF
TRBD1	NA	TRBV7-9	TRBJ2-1	TGTGCCAGCAGTCGCGCACTCACCCGGGACAGGGCCTACAATGAGCAGTTCTTC	CASSRALTRDRAYNEQFF
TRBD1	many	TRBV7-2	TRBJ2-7	TGTGCCAGCTGTCGAGAGACAGGGGGGTACGAGCAGTACTTC	CASCRETGGYEQYF
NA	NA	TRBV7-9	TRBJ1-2	TGTGCCAGCAGCTTAGAGTATGCAGGATGGAGTGGCTACACCTTC	CASSLEYAGWSGYTF
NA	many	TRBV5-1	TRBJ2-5	TGCGCCAGCAGCTTGGGCTTCGGGGACCAAGAGACCCAGTACTTC	CASSLGFGDQETQYF